Each of the 6 T cell receptor beta chains below was sequenced from the same sample in a study of cytomegalovirus exposure and HLA in healthy donors listed by TCRdb under 2017. The protocol used for the library was the immunoSEQ multiplex PCR assay. The multiplex PCR relied on a mix of 60 forward primers for TCR Vbeta segments and 13 reverse primers for TCR Jbeta segments. TCRdb mirrors the immuneACCESS table, restricted to in-frame sequences. Some clones are absent from its copies; in checked studies, under half trace to an unresolved V gene, and the reason for the others is unknown. In all, the sample holds approximately 80,000 clones, and 74% of those were seen once. 20% to 25% of the sample rests with the top ten. Specimen: PBMCs. These receptors originate from a man aged 30-40 years in good health and CMV-seropositive.

This clone was detected once. The chain links TRBV2 to TRBJ1-1; 10 positions agree with TRBD1. The CDR3 totals 13 residues. J gave up 5 bases and V 6 bases, and 3 bases lay outside the gene matches. Germline V gene sequence: CDR1 SNHLY, CDR2 FYNNEI. The CDR3 spells CASRGQGWTEAFF. The CDR3 region has the DNA TGTGCCAGCAGGGGACAGGGGTGGACTGAAGCTTTCTTT.

The chain uses TRBV5-5 and TRBJ2-5; D might be TRBD2 (6 bases). CDR3 size: 14 residues. Per the germline V gene, CDR1 is SGHKS and CDR2 is YYEKEE (reference sequence). The V gene lost 5 bases and the J gene lost 4 bases, with 15 bases spanning the gap. The CDR3: CASRDGTLGETQYF. The CDR3 DNA sequence: TGTGCCAGCAGGGATGGGACTCTAGGAGAGACCCAGTACTTC.

The chain carries TRBV5-4 and TRBJ2-3; no clear D gene. This CDR3 has 13 amino acids. V was shortened by 1 base and J by 2 bases, with 5 bases between the two germline ends. Germline CDR1 SGHNT, CDR2 YYREEE (reference sequence). The CDR3, as DNA: TGTGCCAGCAGCTTGCCCGTCACAGATACGCAGTATTTT. This sequence encodes CASSLPVTDTQYF.

V and J are TRBV28 and TRBJ2-4; TRBD1 is a possible D gene (5 bases). This CDR3 contains 17 residues. The germline CDR1 and CDR2 sequences are MDHEN and SYDVKM. V was trimmed by 3 bases and J by 3 bases, leaving 18 bases between them. CDR3 DNA: TGTGCCAGCAGTTTGGTTGGGGCAGCCCCTGTCAAAAACATTCAGTACTTC. Translated: CASSLVGAAPVKNIQYF.

The rearrangement uses TRBV6-6 and TRBJ1-4, with a weak D call TRBD1 (6 bases). V lost 5 bases and J 2 bases, leaving 12 bases between the germline ends. The germline CDR1 and CDR2 sequences are MNHNY and SVGAGI (reference sequence). This CDR3 has 15 amino acids. The CDR3 spells CASSASRGTNEKLFF. For the CDR3, the DNA is TGTGCCAGCAGTGCCTCGAGGGGGACTAATGAAAAACTGTTTTTT.

The chain carries TRBV9 and TRBJ2-1; weak D call: TRBD2 (6 bases). V lost 3 bases and J lost 10, with 14 bases in between. Germline CDR1 reads SGDLS; CDR2 reads YYNGEE. The CDR3 covers 13 residues. CDR3 region: CASSAPFGGEQFF. DNA of the CDR3: TGTGCCAGCAGCGCCCCTTTTGGGGGGGAGCAGTTCTTC.